The 10 T cell receptor beta chains below come from one sample, sequenced in a study of blood T cells in healthy people across ages. A J-beta primer mix and a sample-barcoded 5' primer were used in a second PCR of roughly 6 to 11 cycles. TCRdb reprocessed the 5' RACE reads via MiXCR and lists one record per CDR3 protein. This table has about 640,000 distinct CDR3 sequences, 58% appearing once. Sequenced input: blood. These receptors were obtained from a man in his sixties in good health.

The rearrangement joins TRBV12-3 or TRBV12-4 to TRBJ2-3; D perhaps matches TRBD2 (6 bases). Trimming removed 5 bases at V and 6 bases at J, with 21 bases between. This CDR3 comprises 16 residues. DNA of the CDR3: TGTGCCAGCAGTCCTGGAGGGGTGGGCCCGGGGGATACGCAGTATTTT. Encoded protein: CASSPGGVGPGDTQYF.

The J gene is TRBJ2-3, the V gene TRBV10-3, with no clear D. The CDR3 has 13 residues. Germline CDR1 is ENHRY and CDR2 is SYGVKD. V lost 2 bases and J lost 2, with 5 bases in between. The CDR3 loop is CAISETVTDTQYF. CDR3 DNA sequence: TGTGCCATCAGTGAGACAGTCACAGATACGCAGTATTTT.

The chain employs TRBV10-3 and TRBJ2-4; the D gene is possibly TRBD2 (7 bases). V dropped 8 bases and J dropped 7 bases, with 18 bases sitting between them. This CDR3 contains 14 residues. Germline V gene data show CDR1 as ENHRY and CDR2 as SYGVKD. The CDR3 region is CAISRGAGVNIQYF. The CDR3 region has the DNA TGTGCCATCTCACGGGGGGCGGGCGTTAACATTCAGTACTTC.

V is TRBV28 and J is TRBJ2-7; D uncertain. Deletions cut 10 bases from V and 3 bases from J, with 10 bases between. The CDR3 sequence is 11 residues long. Germline CDR1 is MDHEN and CDR2 is SYDVKM. CDR3 coding DNA: TGTGCCACAACCCTAGGCTACGAGCAGTACTTC. As protein: CATTLGYEQYF.

The V call is TRBV5-6, the J call TRBJ2-5; the match to TRBD2 covers 14 bases. The CDR3 is 18 amino acids. Germline V gene lookup returns CDR1 SGHDT and CDR2 YYEEEE. The V gene end was trimmed by 1 base and the J gene end by 4 bases; junction bases not matched to a gene: 9. CDR3 DNA: TGTGCCAGCAGCTTGTTATTCGGACTAGCGGGGGGTCGAGAGACCCAGTACTTC. Protein sequence: CASSLLFGLAGGRETQYF.

This chain links TRBV12-3 or TRBV12-4 with TRBJ2-3; D gene ambiguous. V dropped 5 bases and J dropped 5 bases, with 8 bases sitting between them. The CDR3 runs to 12 residues. The CDR3 reads CASSDTGDTQYF. The CDR3 bases are TGTGCCAGCAGTGACACCGGAGATACGCAGTATTTT.

This chain joins TRBV5-4 and TRBJ2-7; 8 bases align to TRBD2. The J call is uncertain, as TRBJ2-5 better fits the DNA end. Germline lookup yields CDR1 SGHNT and CDR2 YYREEE (reference sequence). The CDR3 totals 13 residues. In DNA, the CDR3 is TGTGCCAGCAGCTTGGATAGCGGGAAGACCCAGTACTTC. It specifies CASSLDSGKTQYF.

This clonotype showed up just a few times. The J gene is TRBJ1-2, the V gene TRBV5-1; 7 positions agree with TRBD1. The CDR3 has 13 residues. Losses at the gene ends were 1 base for V and 6 bases for J; bases not matched to a gene: 3. Germline V CDR1 and CDR2: SGHRS, YFSETQ. CDR3 in DNA: TGCGCCAGCAGCTTGAGCCAGGGGGATGGCTACACCTTC. It translates to CASSLSQGDGYTF.

The gene calls are TRBV5-6 and TRBJ2-4; D is unresolved. CDR1 is SGHDT, CDR2 YYEEEE, per germline. With 3 bases removed from V and 0 bases from J, the gap between germline ends came to 7 bases. CDR3 size: 14 residues. The CDR3 sequence is CASSSHLAKNIQYF. As DNA, the CDR3 is TGTGCCAGCAGCTCCCATCTAGCCAAAAACATTCAGTACTTC.

The rearrangement links TRBV6-5 to TRBJ2-2; 10 nucleotides line up with TRBD1. CDR3 length equals 16 residues. Germline loops: CDR1 MNHEY, CDR2 SVGAGI. J was trimmed by 5 bases and V by 5 bases; bases with no gene match: 8. The CDR3 loop reads CASSTTGQGRTGELFF. The DNA of the CDR3 is TGTGCCAGCAGTACCACGGGACAGGGGCGGACCGGGGAGCTGTTTTTT.